This TCR beta chain was recovered during a study of OX40 agonist ivuxolimab in advanced cancers. Study-wide background: The patients' treatment was ivuxolimab, an agonistic anti-OX40 (CD134) antibody. Ivuxolimab doses were 0.01, 0.1, 0.3, 1.5, 3 or 10 mg/kg every 2 weeks.

TCRdb keeps only in-frame clones here, not all; method: immunoSEQ multiplex PCR. The repertoire includes 30,000 to 35,000 clones, roughly 90% of them detected once, and 7% to 10% sits in the top ten. Comment on this clone: Its antigen is currently unknown.

Findings of the study overall: Average numbers of expanded clones were greater in CD8+ T cells than in CD4+. With doses of 0.1 to 3.0 mg/kg, CD4+ and CD8+ blood T cells had undergone clonal expansion by week 6.

The V segment lost 0 bases and the J segment 4 bases; nucleotides outside the gene matches: 11. The CDR3 length is 18 residues. Germline assignment: CDR1 LNHNV and CDR2 YYDKDF (reference sequence). Material: CD4+ or CD8+ T cells sorted from blood, obtained in a trial of the OX40 agonist ivuxolimab. The origin of this receptor is an adult with an advanced solid tumor such as melanoma, head and neck, liver or kidney cancer. The chain recombines TRBV15 with TRBJ2-2, with 7 positions matching TRBD2. CDR3 region: CATSRDGGRESFTGELFF. CDR3 DNA: TGTGCCACCAGCAGAGATGGAGGGCGGGAGTCTTTCACCGGGGAGCTGTTTTTT.